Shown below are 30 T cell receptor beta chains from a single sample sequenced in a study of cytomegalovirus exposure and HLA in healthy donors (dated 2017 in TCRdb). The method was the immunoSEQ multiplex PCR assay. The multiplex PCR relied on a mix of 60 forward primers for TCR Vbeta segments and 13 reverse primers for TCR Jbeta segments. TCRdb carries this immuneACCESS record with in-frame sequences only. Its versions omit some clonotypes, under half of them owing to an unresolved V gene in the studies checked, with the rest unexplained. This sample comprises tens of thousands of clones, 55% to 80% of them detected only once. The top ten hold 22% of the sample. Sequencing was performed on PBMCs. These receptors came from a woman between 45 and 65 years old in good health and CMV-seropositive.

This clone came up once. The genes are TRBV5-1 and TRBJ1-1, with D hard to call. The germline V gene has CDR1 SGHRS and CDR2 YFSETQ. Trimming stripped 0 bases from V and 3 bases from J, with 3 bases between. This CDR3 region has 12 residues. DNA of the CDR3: TGCGCCAGCAGCTTGGCAGACACTGAAGCTTTCTTT. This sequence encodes CASSLADTEAFF.

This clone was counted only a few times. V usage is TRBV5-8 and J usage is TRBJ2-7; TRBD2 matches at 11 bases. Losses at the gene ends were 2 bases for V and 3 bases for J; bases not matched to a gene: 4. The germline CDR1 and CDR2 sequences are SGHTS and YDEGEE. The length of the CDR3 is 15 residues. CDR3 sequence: CASSLSSGGHYEQYF. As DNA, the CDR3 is TGTGCCAGCAGCTTATCTAGCGGGGGGCACTACGAGCAGTACTTC.

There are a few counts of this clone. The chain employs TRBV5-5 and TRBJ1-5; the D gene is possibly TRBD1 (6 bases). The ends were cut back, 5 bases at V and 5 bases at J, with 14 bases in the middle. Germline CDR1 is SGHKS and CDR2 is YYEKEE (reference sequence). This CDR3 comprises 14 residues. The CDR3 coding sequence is TGTGCCAGCAGTCCGGACAGCCTTTATCAGCCCCAGCATTTT. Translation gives CASSPDSLYQPQHF.

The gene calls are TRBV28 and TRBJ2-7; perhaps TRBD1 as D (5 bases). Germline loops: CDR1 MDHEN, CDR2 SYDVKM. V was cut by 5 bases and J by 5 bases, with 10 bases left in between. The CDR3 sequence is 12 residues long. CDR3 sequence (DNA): TGTGCCAGCAGTAGCAGGGTAGACGAGCAGTACTTC. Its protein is CASSSRVDEQYF.

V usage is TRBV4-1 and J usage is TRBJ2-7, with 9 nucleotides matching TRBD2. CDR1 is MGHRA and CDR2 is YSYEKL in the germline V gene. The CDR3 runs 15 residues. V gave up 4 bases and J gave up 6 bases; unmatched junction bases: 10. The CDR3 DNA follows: TGCGCCAGCAGCCCAGCCCCCGGACTAGCGCGCGAGCAGTACTTC. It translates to CASSPAPGLAREQYF.

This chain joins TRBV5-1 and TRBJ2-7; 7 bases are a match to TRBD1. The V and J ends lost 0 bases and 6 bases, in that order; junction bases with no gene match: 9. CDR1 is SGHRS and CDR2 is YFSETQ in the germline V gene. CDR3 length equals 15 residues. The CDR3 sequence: CASSLGEQGLFEQYF. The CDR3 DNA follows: TGCGCCAGCAGCTTGGGTGAACAGGGGCTGTTCGAGCAGTACTTC.

The CDR3 DNA reads TGTGCCAGCAGTTTTTGGGCGGGCGCAGAGACCCAGTACTTC. It translates to CASSFWAGAETQYF. J is TRBJ2-5 and V is TRBV27; D may be TRBD2 (5 bases). V was trimmed by 3 bases and J by 4 bases, leaving 12 bases between them. The length of the CDR3 is 14 residues. The germline gives CDR1 MNHEY, CDR2 SMNVEV (reference sequence).

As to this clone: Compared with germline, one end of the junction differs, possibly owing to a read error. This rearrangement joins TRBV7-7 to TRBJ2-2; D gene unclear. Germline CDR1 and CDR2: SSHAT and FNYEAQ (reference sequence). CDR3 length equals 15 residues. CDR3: CASSLDLAVSGELFF. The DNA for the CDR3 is TGTGCTAGCAGCTTAGACCTCGCGGTCTCCGGGGAGCTGTTTTTT.

In DNA, the CDR3 is TGTGCCAGCAGCTTGGGAACGCAGGGGTCTGAAGCTTTCTTT. Protein product: CASSLGTQGSEAFF. The rearrangement links TRBV5-6 to TRBJ1-1; tentatively, D is TRBD1 (6 bases). This CDR3 comprises 14 residues. CDR1 SGHDT and CDR2 YYEEEE come from the germline V gene. Trimming shortened V by 0 bases and J by 6 bases, and 12 bases separated the two germline ends.

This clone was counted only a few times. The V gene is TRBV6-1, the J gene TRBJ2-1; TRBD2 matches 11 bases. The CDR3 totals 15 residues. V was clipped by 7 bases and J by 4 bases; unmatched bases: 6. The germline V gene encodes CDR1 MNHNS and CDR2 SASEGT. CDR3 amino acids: CASNPGTSGYNEQFF. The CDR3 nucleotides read TGTGCCAGCAACCCCGGGACTAGCGGTTACAATGAGCAGTTCTTC.

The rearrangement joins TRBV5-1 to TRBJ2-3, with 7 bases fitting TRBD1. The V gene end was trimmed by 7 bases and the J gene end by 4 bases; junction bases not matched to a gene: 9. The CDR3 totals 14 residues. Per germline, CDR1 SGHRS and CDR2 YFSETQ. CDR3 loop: CASAGGTGADTQYF. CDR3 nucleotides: TGCGCCAGCGCTGGGGGCACAGGGGCAGATACGCAGTATTTT.

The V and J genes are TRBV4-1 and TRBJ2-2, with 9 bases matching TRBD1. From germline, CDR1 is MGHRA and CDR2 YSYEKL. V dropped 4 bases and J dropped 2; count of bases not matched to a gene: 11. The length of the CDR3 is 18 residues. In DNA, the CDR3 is TGCGCCAGCAGCCTTAGGACAGGGGAAGAACTAAACACCGGGGAGCTGTTTTTT. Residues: CASSLRTGEELNTGELFF.

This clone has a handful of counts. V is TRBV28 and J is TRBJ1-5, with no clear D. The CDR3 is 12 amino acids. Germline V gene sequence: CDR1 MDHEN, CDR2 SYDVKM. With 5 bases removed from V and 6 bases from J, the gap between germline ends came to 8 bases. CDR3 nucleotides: TGTGCCAGCAGTCTAATCTTTCAGCCCCAGCATTTT. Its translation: CASSLIFQPQHF.

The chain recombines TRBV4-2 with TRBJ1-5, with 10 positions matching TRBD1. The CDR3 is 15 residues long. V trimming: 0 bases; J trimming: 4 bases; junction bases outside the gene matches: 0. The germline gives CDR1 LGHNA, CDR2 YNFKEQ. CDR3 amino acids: CASSQEDRGNQPQHF. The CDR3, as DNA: TGTGCCAGCAGCCAAGAGGACAGGGGGAATCAGCCCCAGCATTTT.

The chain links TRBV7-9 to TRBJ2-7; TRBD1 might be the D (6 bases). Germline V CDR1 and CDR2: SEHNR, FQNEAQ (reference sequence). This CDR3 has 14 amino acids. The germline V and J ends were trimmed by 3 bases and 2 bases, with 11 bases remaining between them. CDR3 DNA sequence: TGTGCCAGCAGCTTTGGACAGCCAGCCTACGAGCAGTACTTC. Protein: CASSFGQPAYEQYF.

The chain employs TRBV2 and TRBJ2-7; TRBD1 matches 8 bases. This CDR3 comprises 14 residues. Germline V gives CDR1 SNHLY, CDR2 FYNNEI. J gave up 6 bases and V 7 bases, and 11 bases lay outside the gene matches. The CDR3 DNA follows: TGTGCCAGCAAGAGAAGCAGGGGGCTAGGCGAGCAGTACTTC. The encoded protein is CASKRSRGLGEQYF.

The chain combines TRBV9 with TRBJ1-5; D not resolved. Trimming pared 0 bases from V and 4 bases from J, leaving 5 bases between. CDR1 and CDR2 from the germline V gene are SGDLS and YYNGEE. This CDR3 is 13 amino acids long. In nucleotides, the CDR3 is TGTGCCAGCAGCGTAGCTCAGAATCAGCCCCAGCATTTT. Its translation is CASSVAQNQPQHF.

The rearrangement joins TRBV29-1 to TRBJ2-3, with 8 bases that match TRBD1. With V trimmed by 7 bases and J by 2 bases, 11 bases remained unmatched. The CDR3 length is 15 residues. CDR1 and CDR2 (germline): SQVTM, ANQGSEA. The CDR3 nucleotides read TGCAGCGGCCAGGGGGCGTCTGGATCCACAGATACGCAGTATTTT. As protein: CSGQGASGSTDTQYF.

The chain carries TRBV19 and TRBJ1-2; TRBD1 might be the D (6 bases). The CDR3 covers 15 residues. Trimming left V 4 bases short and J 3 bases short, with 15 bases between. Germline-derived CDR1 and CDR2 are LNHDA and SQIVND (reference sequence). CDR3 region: CASSSGGARDYGYTF. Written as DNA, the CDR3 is TGTGCCAGTAGTAGTGGGGGCGCCCGGGACTATGGCTACACCTTC.

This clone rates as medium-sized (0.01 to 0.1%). The CDR3 nucleotides read TGTGCCAGCAGCCTGGGCGGGGAGGAACTGGGCACTGAAGCTTTCTTT. Its protein is CASSLGGEELGTEAFF. This chain connects TRBV5-4 to TRBJ1-1; D is uncertain. Germline V lookup: CDR1 SGHNT, CDR2 YYREEE (reference sequence). Trimming removed 4 bases from V and 4 bases from J, with 20 bases in between. The CDR3 extends over 16 amino acids.

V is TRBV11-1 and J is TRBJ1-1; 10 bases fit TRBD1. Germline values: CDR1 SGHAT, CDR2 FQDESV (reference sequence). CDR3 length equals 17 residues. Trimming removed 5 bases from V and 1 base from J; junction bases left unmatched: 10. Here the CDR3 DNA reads TGTGCCAGCAGCAACCCCCGGGACAGGGGACGGAACACTGAAGCTTTCTTT. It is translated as CASSNPRDRGRNTEAFF.

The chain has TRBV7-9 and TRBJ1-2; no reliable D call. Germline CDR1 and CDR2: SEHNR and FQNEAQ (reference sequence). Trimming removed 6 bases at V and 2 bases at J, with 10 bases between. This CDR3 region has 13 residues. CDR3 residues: CASRPNSNYGYTF. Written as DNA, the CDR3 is TGTGCCAGCAGACCCAACTCGAACTATGGCTACACCTTC.

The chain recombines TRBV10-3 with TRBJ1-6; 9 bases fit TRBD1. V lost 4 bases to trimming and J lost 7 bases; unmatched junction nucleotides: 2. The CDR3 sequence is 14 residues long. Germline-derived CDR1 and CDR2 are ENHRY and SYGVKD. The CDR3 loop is CAISAGQGNSPLHF. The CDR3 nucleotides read TGTGCCATCAGTGCGGGACAGGGAAATTCACCCCTCCACTTT.

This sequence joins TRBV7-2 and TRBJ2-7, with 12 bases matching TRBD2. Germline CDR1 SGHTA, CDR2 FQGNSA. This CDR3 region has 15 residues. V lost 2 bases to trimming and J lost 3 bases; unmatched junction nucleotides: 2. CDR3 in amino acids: CASSLTTSGGYEQYF. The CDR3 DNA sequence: TGTGCCAGCAGCTTAACGACTAGCGGGGGCTACGAGCAGTACTTC. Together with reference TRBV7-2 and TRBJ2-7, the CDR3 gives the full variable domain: GAGVSQSPSNKVTEKGKDVELRCDPISGHTALYWYRQSLGQGLEFLIYFQGNSAPDKSGLPSDRFSAERTGGSVSTLTIQRTQQEDSAVYLCASSLTTSGGYEQYFGPGTRLTVT.

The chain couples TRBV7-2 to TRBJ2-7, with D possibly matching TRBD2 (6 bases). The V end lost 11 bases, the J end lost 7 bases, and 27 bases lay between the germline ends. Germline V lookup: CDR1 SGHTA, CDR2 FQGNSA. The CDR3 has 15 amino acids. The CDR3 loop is CASAEWGDGFGEQYF. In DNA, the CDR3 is TGTGCCTCCGCTGAATGGGGGGACGGCTTCGGTGAGCAGTACTTC. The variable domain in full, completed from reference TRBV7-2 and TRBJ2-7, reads GAGVSQSPSNKVTEKGKDVELRCDPISGHTALYWYRQSLGQGLEFLIYFQGNSAPDKSGLPSDRFSAERTGGSVSTLTIQRTQQEDSAVYLCASAEWGDGFGEQYFGPGTRLTVT.

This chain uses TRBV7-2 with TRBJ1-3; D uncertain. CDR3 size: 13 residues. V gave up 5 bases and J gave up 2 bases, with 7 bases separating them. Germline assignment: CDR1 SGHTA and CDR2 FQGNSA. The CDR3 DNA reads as TGTGCCAGCAGCGCTCGAGCTGGAAACACCATATATTTT. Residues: CASSARAGNTIYF.

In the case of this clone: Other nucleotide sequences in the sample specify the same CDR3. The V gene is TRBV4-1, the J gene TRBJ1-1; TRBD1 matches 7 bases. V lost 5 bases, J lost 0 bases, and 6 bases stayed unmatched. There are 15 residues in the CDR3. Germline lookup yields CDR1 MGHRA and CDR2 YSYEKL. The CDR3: CASSDSDRVNTEAFF. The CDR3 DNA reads TGCGCCAGCAGCGATTCTGACAGGGTGAACACTGAAGCTTTCTTT.

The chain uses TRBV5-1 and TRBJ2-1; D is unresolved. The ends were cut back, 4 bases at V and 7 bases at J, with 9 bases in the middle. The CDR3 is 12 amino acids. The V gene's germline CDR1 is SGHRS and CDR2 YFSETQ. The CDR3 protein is CASSPLRNEQFF. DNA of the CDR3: TGCGCCAGCAGCCCGCTTAGAAATGAGCAGTTCTTC.

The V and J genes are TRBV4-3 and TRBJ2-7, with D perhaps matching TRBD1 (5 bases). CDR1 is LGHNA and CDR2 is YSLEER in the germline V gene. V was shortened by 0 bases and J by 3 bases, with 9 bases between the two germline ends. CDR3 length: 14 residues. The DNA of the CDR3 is TGCGCCAGCAGCCAAGATTGGGGCAGCTACGAGCAGTACTTC. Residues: CASSQDWGSYEQYF.

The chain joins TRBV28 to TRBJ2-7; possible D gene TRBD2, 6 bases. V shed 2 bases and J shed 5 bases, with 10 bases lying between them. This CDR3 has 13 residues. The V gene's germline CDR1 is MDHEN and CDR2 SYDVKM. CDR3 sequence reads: CASSLAGRNEQYF. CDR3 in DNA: TGTGCCAGCAGTTTAGCGGGACGAAACGAGCAGTACTTC.